This T cell receptor beta chain was recorded in a study of CD8+CD57+ T cells in acquired aplastic anemia. The patients chosen for sequencing had shown expansion of CD8+CD57+ cells (detected by flow cytometry). A severe acquired aplastic anemia diagnosis applied to all patients. This clonotype was picked up one time. Per the germline V gene, CDR1 is MRHNA and CDR2 is SNTAGT. The CDR3 contains 16 residues. V gave up 6 bases and J gave up 7 bases, with 19 bases separating them. For CDR3 and TCR beta VDJ profiling, genomic DNA was the template used. TCRdb used MiXCR to reprocess the reads, holding one entry per CDR3 protein. The sample contains a few hundred thousand distinct CDR3 sequences, approximately 86% of which appear only once.

The receptor was isolated from a human donor with aplastic anemia. The V call is TRBV6-4, the J call TRBJ1-6; TRBD1 is a possible D gene (6 bases). The sample comprised sorted CD4+, CD8+, or CD8+CD57+ T cells (not recorded which) from PBMCs. The CDR3 DNA follows: TGTGCCAGCAGGCAAGATCGAGGGCAGGGGAATTCACCCCTCCACTTT. This sequence encodes CASRQDRGQGNSPLHF.